The subject of this entry is one T cell receptor (beta chain). No antigen is known for it. The naive CD8 subset, CD45RO-negative cells positively selected for CCR7, excluded terminally differentiated effector memory CD45RA+ cells. These data originate in a study of shared clonotypes between healthy human individuals. Broader study findings: Generally, estimated richness proved larger in naive subsets than it did in memory subsets. Incomplete sequencing of sorted subsets was indicated by rarefaction despite large depth. Some clonotypes were shared by all four sorted-subset donors, while others were not shared. The non-shared ones had lower generation probabilities than the shared ones.

Assay: immunoSEQ multiplex PCR; the TCRdb copy retains only in-frame clones and omits some. The sample consists of about 2.2 million clones, about 92% of them appearing once. Germline trimming cut 3 bases from V and 5 bases from J; bases unmatched to any gene: 9. Germline lookup yields CDR1 MDHEN and CDR2 SYDVKM. The CDR3 spans 15 residues. This TCR was recovered from a man younger than 30 in good health. Some clones in this sample may be carry-over from other donors' samples. Sequenced sample: naive CD8+ T cells from PBMCs. The V and J genes are TRBV28 and TRBJ2-5; 7 nucleotides match TRBD2. This CDR3 is CASSFPGRGGETQYF. The CDR3, as DNA: TGTGCCAGCAGTTTCCCTGGGAGGGGAGGGGAGACCCAGTACTTC.